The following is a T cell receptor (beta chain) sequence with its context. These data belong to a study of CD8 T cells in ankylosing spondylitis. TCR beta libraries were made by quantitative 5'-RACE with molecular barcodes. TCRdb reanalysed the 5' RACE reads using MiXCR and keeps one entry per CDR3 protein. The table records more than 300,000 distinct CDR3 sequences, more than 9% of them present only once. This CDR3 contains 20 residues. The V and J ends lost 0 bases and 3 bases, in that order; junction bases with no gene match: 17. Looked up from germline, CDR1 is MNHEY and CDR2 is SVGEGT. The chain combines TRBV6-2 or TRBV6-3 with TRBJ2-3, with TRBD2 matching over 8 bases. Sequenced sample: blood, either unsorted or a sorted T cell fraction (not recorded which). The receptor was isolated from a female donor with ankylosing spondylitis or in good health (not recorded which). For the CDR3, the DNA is TGTGCCAGCAGTTACTCTTCCCCCCCCCGGGCGGGGGGTGTGACAGATACGCAGTATTTT. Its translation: CASSYSSPPRAGGVTDTQYF.